Listed below are T cell receptor beta chains from one sample, sequenced in a study of T cell responses to AZD1222 COVID-19 vaccine. Clones were sequenced by immunoSEQ multiplex PCR, and TCRdb holds only the in-frame ones, with some missing. The sample carries 83,000 or so clones, about 91% recorded once. The starting material was peripheral blood, obtained 28 days after the second AZD1222 dose. These receptors all stem from an adult who received the AZD1222 COVID-19 vaccine. Both conserved end residues are part of each CDR3. The order of the fields is J gene, clone size, D gene, CDR3 length, V gene, CDR3 protein, CDR3 DNA. A D gene is named only where the DNA matches it firmly. Only some rows state a clone size, as once, few, many or a class for expanded clones.

J gene: TRBJ1-6
clone size: -
D gene: -
CDR3 length: 14
V gene: TRBV2
CDR3 protein: CASTLALGFSPLHF
CDR3 DNA: TGTGCCAGCACCTTGGCATTGGGGTTTTCACCCCTCCACTTT

J gene: TRBJ1-3
clone size: -
D gene: -
CDR3 length: 17
V gene: TRBV14
CDR3 protein: CASSHLRGQTPGNTIYF
CDR3 DNA: TGTGCCAGCAGCCACTTAAGGGGACAAACACCTGGAAACACCATATATTTT

J gene: TRBJ2-1
clone size: -
D gene: TRBD2
CDR3 length: 16
V gene: TRBV10-2
CDR3 protein: CASSEPGLARNNEQFF
CDR3 DNA: TGCGCCAGCAGTGAGCCGGGACTAGCGAGAAACAATGAGCAGTTCTTC

J gene: TRBJ1-2
clone size: few
D gene: TRBD1
CDR3 length: 14
V gene: TRBV5-8
CDR3 protein: CASSGDRGLGGYTF
CDR3 DNA: TGTGCCAGCAGCGGTGACAGGGGGCTGGGCGGCTACACCTTC

J gene: TRBJ1-5
clone size: -
D gene: TRBD1
CDR3 length: 13
V gene: TRBV29-1
CDR3 protein: CSVGGQGDQPQHF
CDR3 DNA: TGCAGCGTTGGGGGACAGGGGGATCAGCCCCAGCATTTT

J gene: TRBJ2-3
clone size: -
D gene: TRBD2
CDR3 length: 17
V gene: TRBV4-2
CDR3 protein: CASSQALAGGGTDTQYF
CDR3 DNA: TGTGCCAGCAGCCAAGCTCTAGCGGGAGGCGGTACAGATACGCAGTATTTT

J gene: TRBJ2-5
clone size: -
D gene: TRBD2
CDR3 length: 17
V gene: TRBV13
CDR3 protein: CASSPGTSGHHEETQYF
CDR3 DNA: TGTGCCAGCAGCCCTGGGACTAGCGGGCACCACGAGGAGACCCAGTACTTC

J gene: TRBJ1-5
clone size: -
D gene: TRBD1
CDR3 length: 16
V gene: TRBV27
CDR3 protein: CASSQAGGTGNQPQHF
CDR3 DNA: TGTGCCAGCAGTCAGGCCGGAGGGACAGGGAATCAGCCCCAGCATTTT

J gene: TRBJ1-1
clone size: -
D gene: -
CDR3 length: 13
V gene: TRBV7-9
CDR3 protein: CASTGTRNTEAFF
CDR3 DNA: TGTGCCAGCACGGGGACACGGAACACTGAAGCTTTCTTT

J gene: TRBJ2-6
clone size: -
D gene: -
CDR3 length: 18
V gene: TRBV14
CDR3 protein: CASSQLGGSHSGANVLTF
CDR3 DNA: TGTGCCAGCAGCCAACTGGGGGGCTCCCACTCTGGGGCCAACGTCCTGACTTTC

J gene: TRBJ2-1
clone size: -
D gene: -
CDR3 length: 13
V gene: TRBV7-2
CDR3 protein: CASSLYNYNEQFF
CDR3 DNA: TGTGCCAGCAGCCTTTACAACTACAATGAGCAGTTCTTC

J gene: TRBJ1-2
clone size: once
D gene: TRBD1
CDR3 length: 14
V gene: TRBV13
CDR3 protein: CASSSGQGDYGYTF
CDR3 DNA: TGTGCCAGCAGCTCTGGACAGGGAGACTATGGCTACACCTTC

J gene: TRBJ1-4
clone size: -
D gene: -
CDR3 length: 11
V gene: TRBV4-2
CDR3 protein: CASSQEEKLFF
CDR3 DNA: TGTGCCAGCAGCCAAGAAGAAAAACTGTTTTTT

J gene: TRBJ1-6
clone size: -
D gene: -
CDR3 length: 14
V gene: TRBV25-1
CDR3 protein: CASLQSSYNSPLHF
CDR3 DNA: TGTGCCAGCTTACAGAGCTCCTATAATTCACCCCTCCACTTT

J gene: TRBJ2-7
clone size: -
D gene: -
CDR3 length: 16
V gene: TRBV15
CDR3 protein: CATSRDPQADSYEQYF
CDR3 DNA: TGTGCCACCAGCAGAGATCCCCAAGCGGACTCCTACGAGCAGTACTTC

J gene: TRBJ1-2
clone size: -
D gene: TRBD1
CDR3 length: 12
V gene: TRBV27
CDR3 protein: CASSFGTEGYTF
CDR3 DNA: TGTGCCAGCAGTTTCGGGACAGAAGGCTACACCTTC

J gene: TRBJ1-1
clone size: once
D gene: -
CDR3 length: 14
V gene: TRBV19
CDR3 protein: CASAREGGRTEAFF
CDR3 DNA: TGTGCCAGTGCACGGGAGGGAGGTAGGACTGAAGCTTTCTTT